What follows are 23 T cell receptor beta chains derived from one specimen sequenced in a study of molecular identifiers for immune sequencing clone quantification. TCRdb used MiXCR to reprocess the PCR reads, holding one entry per CDR3 protein. Of about 70,000 distinct CDR3 sequences in the sample, around 18% are singletons; the top ten hold roughly 1.6%. Sequencing input: naive CD8+ T cells from blood, with Jurkat cell RNA spiked in. Subset defined: FACS-sorted CD8+CD4-CCR7+CD45RA+ naive T cells. The receptors shown here come from a human donor in good health. Some libraries in this study had Jurkat cell RNA spiked in.

This clonotype was seen many times. The chain links TRBV5-6 to TRBJ2-6; D is possibly TRBD1 (5 bases). CDR3 length: 19 amino acids. V was clipped by 8 bases and J by 0 bases, with 24 bases between them. CDR1 and CDR2 (germline): SGHDT, YYEEEE. The chain's CDR3 is CASLYRNRPLTSGANVLTF. CDR3 nucleotide sequence: TGTGCCAGTCTCTATCGGAACAGGCCCCTCACCTCTGGGGCCAACGTCCTGACTTTC.

This clonotype came up many times. V gene TRBV11-2 combines with J gene TRBJ1-3, with a tentative D call TRBD1 (6 bases). CDR3 length: 15 amino acids. The germline V gene has CDR1 SGHAT and CDR2 FQNNGV. V gave up 1 base and J gave up 1 base, with 8 bases separating them. CDR3 nucleotides: TGTGCCAGCAGCTTAGCAGACAGGTCTGGAAACACCATATATTTT. Amino acids: CASSLADRSGNTIYF.

As regards this clonotype: Possible read error: a much larger clone is one base away. Lacking the conserved final phenylalanine or tryptophan, this CDR3 likely reflects a read error. The chain couples TRBV12-3 or TRBV12-4 to TRBJ2-3; D gene uncertain. The germline V and J ends were trimmed by 6 bases and 1 base, with 14 bases remaining between them. This CDR3 spans 15 amino acids. The CDR3 coding sequence is TGTGCCAGCAGCCTGACGGTTCGGGGCACAGATACGCAGTATTCT. Translating it yields CASSLTVRGTDTQYS.

This clonotype has just a few counts. A much larger clone differs by one base, so this may be a read error. Without the conserved terminal phenylalanine or tryptophan, this CDR3 likely stems from a read error. The rearrangement links TRBV2 to TRBJ2-3; D is unclear. Germline V gene data show CDR1 as SNHLY and CDR2 as FYNNEI. Trimming stripped 1 base from V and 7 bases from J, with 6 bases between. The CDR3 sequence is 12 residues long. The DNA for the CDR3 is TGTGCCAGCAGTGAAGGGCTAAATACGCAGTATCTT. It specifies CASSEGLNTQYL.

The chain has TRBV4-1 and TRBJ1-5; D unclear. This CDR3 region has 16 residues. CDR1 MGHRA and CDR2 YSYEKL come from the germline V gene. Trimming removed 0 bases at V and 4 bases at J, with 13 bases between. The CDR3, as DNA: TGCGCCAGCAGCCAAGAAGACGACCTGGGTAATCAGCCCCAGCATTTT. This codes for CASSQEDDLGNQPQHF.

This clonotype was seen ten or more times. The V and J genes are TRBV7-8 and TRBJ1-1; D may be TRBD1 (5 bases). V lost 2 bases and J lost 0, with 10 bases in between. The CDR3 spans 15 residues. Germline values: CDR1 SGHVS, CDR2 FQNEAQ. The CDR3 DNA reads as TGTGCCAGCAGCTTAAGGGGTCTAATGAACACTGAAGCTTTCTTT. Encoded protein: CASSLRGLMNTEAFF.

This clonotype was found many times. The chain joins TRBV29-1 to TRBJ2-2, with no clear D. Per germline, CDR1 SQVTM and CDR2 ANQGSEA. The V end lost 6 bases, the J end lost 5 bases, and 7 bases lay between the germline ends. CDR3 length: 11 residues. CDR3 in amino acids: CSVDLTGELFF. CDR3 sequence (DNA): TGCAGCGTCGACCTTACCGGGGAGCTGTTTTTT.

The chain combines TRBV12-3 or TRBV12-4 with TRBJ2-2; 11 nucleotides agree with TRBD2. The CDR3 consists of 15 residues. Germline trimming cut 2 bases from V and 5 bases from J; bases unmatched to any gene: 1. The DNA of the CDR3 is TGTGCCAGCAGTTTAACTAGCGGGGGAACCGGGGAGCTGTTTTTT. Protein sequence: CASSLTSGGTGELFF.

At least ten counts were recorded for this clonotype. The chain links TRBV5-1 to TRBJ2-2, with D uncertain. CDR1 is SGHRS, CDR2 YFSETQ, per germline. V lost 6 bases to trimming and J lost 2 bases, with 14 bases between them. The CDR3 loop spans 15 amino acids. The CDR3 loop reads CASISGPYNTGELFF. As DNA, the CDR3 is TGCGCCAGCATTTCGGGTCCTTACAACACCGGGGAGCTGTTTTTT.

Ten or more counts support this clonotype. The chain employs TRBV28 and TRBJ2-2, with TRBD2 matching 9 bases. The CDR3 is 19 residues long. The V gene's germline CDR1 is MDHEN and CDR2 SYDVKM. V lost 1 base to trimming and J lost 5 bases; unmatched junction nucleotides: 14. CDR3: CASSLFQREVHKGTGELFF. The CDR3 DNA reads as TGTGCCAGCAGTTTATTCCAGCGGGAGGTACACAAGGGGACCGGGGAGCTGTTTTTT.

In its sample, this clonotype was seen a few times. An end of the junction does not agree with germline; a read error may underlie this. The chain joins TRBV4-1 to TRBJ2-7; unclear D gene. Germline V CDR1 and CDR2: MGHRA, YSYEKL. The CDR3 loop spans 15 amino acids. CDR3 residues: CASNQLIGLRYEQYF. CDR3 nucleotide sequence: TGCGCCAGCAACCAACTAATAGGGCTACGGTACGAGCAGTACTTC.

This clonotype was seen a handful of times. A much larger clone lies one base from this, so it may be a read error. The chain employs TRBV7-2 and TRBJ2-1, with D uncertain. Germline V lookup: CDR1 SGHTA, CDR2 FQGNSA. CDR3 size: 14 residues. The CDR3 loop is CAGSLTDSYNEQFF. CDR3 coding DNA: TGTGCCGGCAGCTTAACAGACTCCTACAATGAGCAGTTCTTC. The variable domain in full, with the rest retrieved from reference TRBV7-2 and TRBJ2-1, is GAGVSQSPSNKVTEKGKDVELRCDPISGHTALYWYRQSLGQGLEFLIYFQGNSAPDKSGLPSDRFSAERTGGSVSTLTIQRTQQEDSAVYLCAGSLTDSYNEQFFGPGTRLTVL.

The chain couples TRBV19 to TRBJ2-1, with 9 bases fitting TRBD1. V shed 7 bases and J 9 bases; nucleotides not matched to a gene: 7. The CDR3 has 13 amino acids. CDR1 is LNHDA and CDR2 is SQIVND in the germline V gene (reference sequence). The CDR3 loop is CASTQQGAGEQFF. The CDR3 region has the DNA TGTGCCAGTACCCAACAGGGGGCTGGTGAGCAGTTCTTC.

The sample holds many counts of this clonotype. J is TRBJ2-5 and V is TRBV4-1, with a weak D call TRBD2 (5 bases). Germline CDR1 reads MGHRA; CDR2 reads YSYEKL. The CDR3 contains 17 residues. V gave up 4 bases and J gave up 5 bases, with 23 bases separating them. The CDR3: CASSRGPGDTRSETQYF. The CDR3 DNA sequence: TGCGCCAGCAGCCGAGGCCCCGGGGATACTAGATCTGAGACCCAGTACTTC.

This clonotype was detected only a few times. A much larger clone lies a single base off, so this may be a read error. This is likely a read error, given that the CDR3 carries no conserved phenylalanine or tryptophan at its end. This chain links TRBV20-1 with TRBJ2-3, with D unclear. V shed 0 bases and J shed 4 bases, with 5 bases lying between them. CDR1 and CDR2 (germline): DFQATT, SNEGSKA (reference sequence). The CDR3 loop spans 12 amino acids. In DNA form, the CDR3 reads TGCAGTGCTAGAGATCGTGCAGATACGCAGTATCTT. Translated: CSARDRADTQYL.

As concerns this clonotype: This sequence may be a read error, since a much larger clone differs from it by one base. CDR3 nucleotides: TGTGCCAGTAGCACAACCTATTGGGGGAACACTGAAGCTTTCTTT. This codes for CASSTTYWGNTEAFF. The chain uses TRBV19 and TRBJ1-1; D gene ambiguous. The CDR3 loop spans 15 amino acids. Trimming stripped 6 bases from V and 1 base from J, with 15 bases between. Germline V CDR1 and CDR2: LNHDA, SQIVND (reference sequence).

As concerns this clonotype: One base away lies a much larger clone, so this may be a sequencing read error. For the CDR3, the DNA is TGTGCCAGCGGTAAGGGTGTTGACGAGCAGCACTTC. It translates to CASGKGVDEQHF. The rearrangement joins TRBV6-5 to TRBJ2-7; D not resolved. Germline CDR1 is MNHEY and CDR2 is SVGAGI. The CDR3 is 12 amino acids.

A few counts support this clonotype. The CDR3 loop is CASSFLAGEDNEQFF. CDR3 nucleotide sequence: TGCGCCAGCAGCTTCCTAGCGGGAGAAGACAATGAGCAGTTCTTC. J is TRBJ2-1 and V is TRBV10-2; 10 nucleotides match TRBD2. V lost 6 bases, J lost 5 bases, and 7 bases stayed unmatched. The CDR3 consists of 15 residues. Germline V gives CDR1 WSHSY, CDR2 SAAADI.

The rearrangement links TRBV4-1 to TRBJ2-1; D gene unclear. CDR1 and CDR2 (germline): MGHRA, YSYEKL. This CDR3 region has 14 residues. Trimming took 6 bases from V and 8 from J, leaving 17 bases between them. CDR3 in amino acids: CASSRERHDDEQFF. The CDR3 DNA is TGCGCCAGCAGTCGAGAGAGACACGATGATGAGCAGTTCTTC.

This clonotype was recorded at least ten times. V gene TRBV6-6 combines with J gene TRBJ2-2; 8 bases map to TRBD2. The CDR3 totals 15 residues. From germline, CDR1 is MNHNY and CDR2 SVGAGI (reference sequence). V trimming: 2 bases; J trimming: 7 bases; junction bases outside the gene matches: 6. The CDR3 bases are TGTGCCAGCAGTTACGTGGCGGGAGGCAACGGGGAGCTGTTTTTT. Its protein product is CASSYVAGGNGELFF.

This clonotype was observed a few times. The V gene is TRBV29-1, the J gene TRBJ2-1; a possible D gene is TRBD2 (5 bases). The CDR3 spans 14 residues. Germline V lookup: CDR1 SQVTM, CDR2 ANQGSEA. The V end lost 3 bases, the J end lost 3 bases, and 12 bases lay between the germline ends. CDR3 DNA: TGCAGCGTTGAGGCTAGCCGACTCTACAATGAGCAGTTCTTC. It specifies CSVEASRLYNEQFF.

A word on this clonotype: This could be a read error, since a much larger clone is one nucleotide away. The CDR3 carries no conserved terminal phenylalanine or tryptophan, so it likely arises from a read error. The chain uses TRBV29-1 and TRBJ1-1, with a tentative D call TRBD1 (5 bases). Trimming removed 7 bases at V and 3 bases at J, with 15 bases between. CDR3 size: 13 residues. Germline assignment: CDR1 SQVTM and CDR2 ANQGSEA. CDR3: CSATDLGDTEAFL. In nucleotides, the CDR3 is TGCAGCGCCACGGACCTAGGGGACACTGAAGCTTTCCTT.

This clonotype came up many times. The rearrangement links TRBV6-2 or TRBV6-3 to TRBJ2-1, with 9 positions matching TRBD2. Germline lookup yields CDR1 MNHEY and CDR2 SVGEGT. Trimming took 2 bases from V and 8 from J; bases not matched to a gene: 13. The CDR3 extends over 17 amino acids. The CDR3 nucleotides read TGTGCCAGCAGTTACACGCCCGGGACTAGCATTTTCTATGAGCAGTTCTTC. It specifies CASSYTPGTSIFYEQFF.